These 4 T cell receptor beta chains originate from one sample sequenced in a study of blood T cell repertoires in COVID-19. Assay used: immunoSEQ multiplex PCR; TCRdb lists only in-frame clones, some missing. In the table there are 140,000 to 150,000 clones, approximately 88% of which are singletons. The source material was PBMCs or T cells enriched from blood (not recorded which). These receptors all come from a woman in her twenties or thirties with acute COVID-19.

The chain uses TRBV6-5 and TRBJ2-7; unclear D gene. Germline CDR1 MNHEY, CDR2 SVGAGI. The V end was cut by 7 bases, the J end by 3 bases, with 19 bases between. The CDR3 totals 15 residues. In DNA, the CDR3 is TGTGCCAGCAACGCGGAACGGAATGTAGGCTACGAGCAGTACTTC. The encoded protein is CASNAERNVGYEQYF.

The chain links TRBV2 to TRBJ1-2; D is unresolved. Germline CDR1 is SNHLY and CDR2 is FYNNEI. The CDR3 runs 12 residues. With 7 bases removed from V and 8 bases from J, the gap between germline ends came to 14 bases. The CDR3 nucleotides read TGTGCCAGCAAAGCCAGCGAGTGGGGCTACACCTTC. Its protein product is CASKASEWGYTF.

This chain joins TRBV5-1 and TRBJ1-5, with 9 bases that match TRBD1. CDR3 length: 15 residues. Germline V gene sequence: CDR1 SGHRS, CDR2 YFSETQ. Trimming cost V 2 bases and J 4 bases; bases outside gene matches: 4. The CDR3 nucleotides read TGCGCCAGCAGCTTAACAGGGGGCATTAATCAGCCCCAGCATTTT. Translated, it gives CASSLTGGINQPQHF. Together with reference TRBV5-1 and TRBJ1-5, the CDR3 gives the full variable domain: KAGVTQTPRYLIKTRGQQVTLSCSPISGHRSVSWYQQTPGQGLQFLFEYFSETQRNKGNFPGRFSGRQFSNSRSEMNVSTLELGDSALYLCASSLTGGINQPQHFGDGTRLSIL.

The V gene is TRBV7-2, the J gene TRBJ1-6; TRBD1 is a possible D gene (5 bases). V lost 5 bases and J lost 10, with 15 bases in between. Germline lookup yields CDR1 SGHTA and CDR2 FQGNSA. This CDR3 has 14 amino acids. The CDR3 DNA reads as TGTGCCAGCAGCCCTACGACCGGGGGGTCACCCCTCCACTTT. It yields the protein CASSPTTGGSPLHF.